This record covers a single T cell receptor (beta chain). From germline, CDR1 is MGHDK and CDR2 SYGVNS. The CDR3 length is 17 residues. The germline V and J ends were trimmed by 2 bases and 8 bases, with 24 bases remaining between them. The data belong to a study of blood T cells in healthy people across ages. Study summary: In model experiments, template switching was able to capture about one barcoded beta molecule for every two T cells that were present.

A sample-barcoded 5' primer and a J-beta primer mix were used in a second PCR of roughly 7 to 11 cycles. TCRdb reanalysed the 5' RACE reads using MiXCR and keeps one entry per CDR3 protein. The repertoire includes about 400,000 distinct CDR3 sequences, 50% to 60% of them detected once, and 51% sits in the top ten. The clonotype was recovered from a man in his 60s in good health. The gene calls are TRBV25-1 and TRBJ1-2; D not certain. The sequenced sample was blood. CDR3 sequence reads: CASSEREGRPHNWGYTF. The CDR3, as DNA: TGTGCCAGCAGTGAAAGGGAGGGCCGCCCTCACAACTGGGGCTACACCTTC.